Ten or more counts support the clone carrying this T cell receptor beta chain. Its antigen is undetermined. Alongside a J-beta primer mix, a sample-barcoded 5' primer served in a second PCR lasting roughly 6 to 11 cycles. From each sample, at least 2.5 million paired-end reads containing CDR3 were obtained. TCRdb analysed the 5' RACE reads with MiXCR anew, one entry per CDR3 protein. This sample has roughly 1.6 million distinct CDR3 sequences, with about 31% found just once. This record belongs to a study of blood T cells in healthy people across ages. Study-level results: PBMCs that were unsorted prevented a conclusive naive versus antigen-experienced comparison.

Healthy individuals of Caucasian origin from Russia, aged roughly 6 to 100, served as donors. Each sample had at least 6 million PBMCs isolated. The CDR3 spans 13 residues. Germline assignment: CDR1 LGHNA and CDR2 YNFKEQ. V lost 0 bases and J 8 bases, leaving 10 bases between the germline ends. Source material: blood. The receptor was isolated from a woman aged 25 to 39 in good health. The rearrangement joins TRBV4-2 to TRBJ1-2; D ambiguous. The CDR3 DNA is TGTGCCAGCAGCCAAGAGCCGCGCCAGGGCTACACCTTC. It is translated as CASSQEPRQGYTF.